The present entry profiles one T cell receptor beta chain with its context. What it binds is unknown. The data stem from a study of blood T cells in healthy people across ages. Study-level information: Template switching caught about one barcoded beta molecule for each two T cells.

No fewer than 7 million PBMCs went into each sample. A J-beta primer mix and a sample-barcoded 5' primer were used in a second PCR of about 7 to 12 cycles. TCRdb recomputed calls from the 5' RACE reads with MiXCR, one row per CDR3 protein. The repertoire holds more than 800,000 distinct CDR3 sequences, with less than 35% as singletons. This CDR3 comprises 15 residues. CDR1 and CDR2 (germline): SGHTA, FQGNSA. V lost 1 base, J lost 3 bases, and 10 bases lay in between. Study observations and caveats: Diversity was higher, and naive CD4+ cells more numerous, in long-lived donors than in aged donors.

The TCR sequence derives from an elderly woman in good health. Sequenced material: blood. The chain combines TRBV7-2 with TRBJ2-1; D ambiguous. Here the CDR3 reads CASSLEDGHYNEQFF. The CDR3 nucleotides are TGTGCCAGCAGCTTAGAGGACGGTCACTACAATGAGCAGTTCTTC.